This T cell receptor beta chain is drawn from a study of T cells in Graves' hyperthyroidism and ophthalmopathy. This clonotype was detected ten times or more. Trimming stripped 1 base from V and 3 bases from J, with 13 bases between. The V gene's germline CDR1 is SGHDN and CDR2 FVKESK. The CDR3 totals 15 residues. It was RNA transcripts that yielded the amplified TCR beta CDR3 regions. During a first-round RT-PCR of the TCR CDR3, the HTBI primer set was used. In TCRdb, the multiplex PCR reads were re-called with MiXCR into one record per CDR3 protein. The data show roughly 510,000 distinct CDR3 sequences, with over 35% seen just once and about 45% held by the top ten.

What was sequenced was peripheral blood or thyroid tissue (not recorded which). This TCR came from an adult woman with Graves' disease, either hyperthyroidism or ophthalmopathy (not recorded which). The rearrangement links TRBV14 to TRBJ2-7, with D possibly being TRBD1 (5 bases). The CDR3 DNA reads TGTGCCAGCAGCCAAGGCAGGGTCGATGTCTACGAGCAGTACTTC. It encodes CASSQGRVDVYEQYF.